The present T cell receptor beta chain was sequenced within a study of T cell responses to AZD1222 COVID-19 vaccine. Looked up from germline, CDR1 is SGHTA and CDR2 is FQGNSA. The CDR3 is made up of 16 amino acids. J gave up 0 bases and V 0 bases, and 1 base lay outside the gene matches. The assay was immunoSEQ multiplex PCR, and TCRdb's table has in-frame clones only and misses some. Of 95,000 to 130,000 clones detected, 88% appear once; the ten largest clones hold around a tenth. The sample consisted of peripheral blood, taken on day 0 of AZD1222 vaccination. This rearrangement joins TRBV7-2 to TRBJ1-5, with 8 bases fitting TRBD1. This clonotype originated in an adult in good health. CDR3 sequence reads: CASSLAGTGSNQPQHF. The CDR3, as DNA: TGTGCCAGCAGCTTAGCGGGGACAGGTAGCAATCAGCCCCAGCATTTT.